A selection of T cell receptor beta chains follows, all from one sample in a study of blood T cell repertoires in COVID-19. Using immunoSEQ multiplex PCR, the repertoire was profiled, and TCRdb retains in-frame clones only, with some absent. The sample includes about 100,000 clones, around 75% of them seen just once. Sequencing used peripheral blood. The source is a human donor in a cohort sampled during active COVID-19. Each CDR3 is given with its conserved first and last residue. The order of the fields is clone size, D gene, J gene, V gene, CDR3 DNA, CDR3 protein. A D gene is named only where the DNA matches it firmly. The size entry is marked missing in some rows and otherwise reads once, few, many or a size class.

- - TRBJ2-5 TRBV19 TGTGCCAGTAGTATCACCGGGGAGACCCAGTACTTC CASSITGETQYF
- - TRBJ2-3 TRBV5-5 TGTGCCAGCAGCTTGGGGAGGTCCATAAGTGCAGATACGCAGTATTTT CASSLGRSISADTQYF
- - TRBJ2-7 TRBV10-3 TGTGCCATCAGTGTGGGGGGAAACTACGAGCAGTACTTC CAISVGGNYEQYF
- - TRBJ1-2 TRBV6-5 TGTGCCAGCAGGAAACGGGGCTATGGCTACACCTTC CASRKRGYGYTF
- TRBD1 TRBJ1-6 TRBV5-1 TGCGCCAGCAGCACACAGGGGGCGGTTGATAATTCACCCCTCCACTTT CASSTQGAVDNSPLHF
once - TRBJ2-5 TRBV7-8 TGTGCCAGCAGCTTAGGCGCCAGGGGAGCGGAGACCCAGTACTTC CASSLGARGAETQYF
- - TRBJ1-3 TRBV6-6 TGTGCCAGCAGTAGGGACACCAACAGTAACACCATATATTTT CASSRDTNSNTIYF
- TRBD1 TRBJ1-6 TRBV19 TGTGCCAGTACTCCGGGACAGGGGGCCTGGTCACCCCTCCACTTT CASTPGQGAWSPLHF
- TRBD2 TRBJ2-1 TRBV24-1 TGTGCCACCAGTGATGAAGTTCCGGGAGGGAGGGGGAACAATGAGCAGTTCTTC CATSDEVPGGRGNNEQFF
- TRBD2 TRBJ2-4 TRBV4-2 TGTGCCAGCAGCCAAGTACAGGGACTAGCGGGAGGGAGTTTGGCCAAAAACATTCAGTACTTC CASSQVQGLAGGSLAKNIQYF